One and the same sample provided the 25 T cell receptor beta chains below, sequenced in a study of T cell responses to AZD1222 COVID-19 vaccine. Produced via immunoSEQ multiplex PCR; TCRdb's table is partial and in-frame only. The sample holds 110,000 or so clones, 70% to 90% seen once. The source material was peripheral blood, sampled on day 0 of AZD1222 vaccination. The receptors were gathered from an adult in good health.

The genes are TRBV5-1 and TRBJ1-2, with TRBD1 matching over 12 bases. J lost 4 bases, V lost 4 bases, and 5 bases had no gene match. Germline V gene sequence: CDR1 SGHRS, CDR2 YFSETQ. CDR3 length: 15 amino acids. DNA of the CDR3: TGCGCCAGCAGCGGGGGACAGGGGGCCTCCTATGGCTACACCTTC. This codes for CASSGGQGASYGYTF.

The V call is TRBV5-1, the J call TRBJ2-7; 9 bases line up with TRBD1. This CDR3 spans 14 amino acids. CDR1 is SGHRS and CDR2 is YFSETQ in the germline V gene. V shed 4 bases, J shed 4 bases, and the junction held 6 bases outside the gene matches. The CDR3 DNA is TGCGCCAGCAGCACCCGGGACAGGGCATACGAGCAGTACTTC. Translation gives CASSTRDRAYEQYF. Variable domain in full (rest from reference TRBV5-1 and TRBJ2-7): KAGVTQTPRYLIKTRGQQVTLSCSPISGHRSVSWYQQTPGQGLQFLFEYFSETQRNKGNFPGRFSGRQFSNSRSEMNVSTLELGDSALYLCASSTRDRAYEQYFGPGTRLTVT.

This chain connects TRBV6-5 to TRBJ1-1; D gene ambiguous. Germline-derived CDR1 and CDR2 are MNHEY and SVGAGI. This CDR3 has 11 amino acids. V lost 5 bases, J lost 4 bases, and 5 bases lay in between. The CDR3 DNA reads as TGTGCCAGCAGTCCCCGCACTGAAGCTTTCTTT. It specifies CASSPRTEAFF.

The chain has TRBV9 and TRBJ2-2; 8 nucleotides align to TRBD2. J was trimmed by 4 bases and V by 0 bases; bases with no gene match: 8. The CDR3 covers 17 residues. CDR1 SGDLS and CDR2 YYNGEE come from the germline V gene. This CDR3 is CASSVGHRLARTGELFF. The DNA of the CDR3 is TGTGCCAGCAGCGTAGGGCACAGACTAGCGCGCACCGGGGAGCTGTTTTTT. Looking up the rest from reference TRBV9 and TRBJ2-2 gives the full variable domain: DSGVTQTPKHLITATGQRVTLRCSPRSGDLSVYWYQQSLDQGLQFLIQYYNGEERAKGNILERFSAQQFPDLHSELNLSSLELGDSALYFCASSVGHRLARTGELFFGEGSRLTVL.

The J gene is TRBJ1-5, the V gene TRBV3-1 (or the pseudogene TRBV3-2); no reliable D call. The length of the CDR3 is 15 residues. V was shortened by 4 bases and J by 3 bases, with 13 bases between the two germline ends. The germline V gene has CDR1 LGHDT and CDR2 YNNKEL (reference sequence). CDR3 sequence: CASSPFEQINQPQHF. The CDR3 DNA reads TGTGCCAGCAGCCCGTTTGAACAGATCAATCAGCCCCAGCATTTT.

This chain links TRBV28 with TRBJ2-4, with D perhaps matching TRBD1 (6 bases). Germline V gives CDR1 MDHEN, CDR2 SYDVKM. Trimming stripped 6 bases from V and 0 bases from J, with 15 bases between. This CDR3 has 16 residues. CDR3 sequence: CASSPATGLAKNIQYF. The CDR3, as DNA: TGTGCCAGCAGCCCGGCTACAGGGTTAGCCAAAAACATTCAGTACTTC. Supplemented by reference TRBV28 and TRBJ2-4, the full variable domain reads DVKVTQSSRYLVKRTGEKVFLECVQDMDHENMFWYRQDPGLGLRLIYFSYDVKMKEKGDIPEGYSVSREKKERFSLILESASTNQTSMYLCASSPATGLAKNIQYFGAGTRLSVL.

In DNA, the CDR3 is TGTGCCAGCAACCTTCTCGGAGGTCAGCCCCAGCATTTT. It codes for CASNLLGGQPQHF. The chain recombines TRBV2 with TRBJ1-5, with D unresolved. Between the trimmed V and J ends, which lost 7 bases and 6 bases, there was a span of 13 bases. The CDR3 sequence is 13 residues long. CDR1 SNHLY and CDR2 FYNNEI come from the germline V gene.

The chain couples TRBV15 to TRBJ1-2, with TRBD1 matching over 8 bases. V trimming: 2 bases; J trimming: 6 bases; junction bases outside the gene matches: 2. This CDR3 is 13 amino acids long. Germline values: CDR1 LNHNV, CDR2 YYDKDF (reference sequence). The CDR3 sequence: CATSRHRGDGYTF. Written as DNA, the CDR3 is TGTGCCACCAGCAGACACAGGGGGGATGGCTACACCTTC.

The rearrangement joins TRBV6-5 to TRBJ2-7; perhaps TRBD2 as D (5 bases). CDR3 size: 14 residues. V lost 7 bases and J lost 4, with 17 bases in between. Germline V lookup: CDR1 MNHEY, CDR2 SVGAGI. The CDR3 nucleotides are TGTGCCAGCACCCACGGCGGAGGCCAGTACGAGCAGTACTTC. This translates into CASTHGGGQYEQYF.

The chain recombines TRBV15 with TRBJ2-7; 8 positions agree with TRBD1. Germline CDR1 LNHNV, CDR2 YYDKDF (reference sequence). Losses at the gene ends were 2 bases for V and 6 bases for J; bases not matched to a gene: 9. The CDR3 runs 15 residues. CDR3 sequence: CATSRPTQGAGEQYF. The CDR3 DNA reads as TGTGCCACCAGCAGACCTACTCAGGGGGCTGGCGAGCAGTACTTC. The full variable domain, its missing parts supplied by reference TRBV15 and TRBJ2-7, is DAMVIQNPRYQVTQFGKPVTLSCSQTLNHNVMYWYQQKSSQAPKLLFHYYDKDFNNEADTPDNFQSRRPNTSFCFLDIRSPGLGDTAMYLCATSRPTQGAGEQYFGPGTRLTVT.

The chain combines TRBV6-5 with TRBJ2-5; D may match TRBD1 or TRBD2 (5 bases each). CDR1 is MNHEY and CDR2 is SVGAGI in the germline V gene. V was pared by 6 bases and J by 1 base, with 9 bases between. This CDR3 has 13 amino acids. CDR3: CASRGRIQETQYF. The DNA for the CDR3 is TGTGCCAGCAGGGGACGGATCCAAGAGACCCAGTACTTC.

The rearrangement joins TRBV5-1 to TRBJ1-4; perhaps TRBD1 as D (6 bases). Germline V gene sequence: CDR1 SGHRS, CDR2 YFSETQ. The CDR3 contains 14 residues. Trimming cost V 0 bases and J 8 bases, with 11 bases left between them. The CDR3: CASSLGGAREKLFF. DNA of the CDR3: TGCGCCAGCAGCTTGGGGGGGGCGCGGGAAAAACTGTTTTTT.

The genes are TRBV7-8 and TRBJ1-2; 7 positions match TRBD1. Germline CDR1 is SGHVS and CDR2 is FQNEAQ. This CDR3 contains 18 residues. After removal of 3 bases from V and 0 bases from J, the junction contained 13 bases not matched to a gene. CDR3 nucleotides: TGTGCCAGCAGCTTGGGTCCGGGACAGACACCATCTAACTATGGCTACACCTTC. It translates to CASSLGPGQTPSNYGYTF. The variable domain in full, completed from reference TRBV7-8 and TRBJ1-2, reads GAGVSQSPRYKVAKRGQDVALRCDPISGHVSLFWYQQALGQGPEFLTYFQNEAQLDKSGLPSDRFFAERPEGSVSTLKIQRTQQEDSAVYLCASSLGPGQTPSNYGYTFGSGTRLTVV.

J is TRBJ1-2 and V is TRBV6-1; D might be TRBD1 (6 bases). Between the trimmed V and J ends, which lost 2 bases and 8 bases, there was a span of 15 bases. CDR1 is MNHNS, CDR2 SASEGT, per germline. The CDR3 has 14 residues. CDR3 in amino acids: CASSERTGQRGYTF. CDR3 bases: TGTGCCAGCAGTGAAAGAACAGGGCAGCGGGGCTACACCTTC.

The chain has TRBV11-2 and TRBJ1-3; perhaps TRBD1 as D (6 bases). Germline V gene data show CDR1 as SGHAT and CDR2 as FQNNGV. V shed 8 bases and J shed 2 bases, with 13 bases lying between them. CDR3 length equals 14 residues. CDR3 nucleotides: TGTGCCAGCGCAAGGGGGACGGCTGGAAACACCATATATTTT. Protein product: CASARGTAGNTIYF.

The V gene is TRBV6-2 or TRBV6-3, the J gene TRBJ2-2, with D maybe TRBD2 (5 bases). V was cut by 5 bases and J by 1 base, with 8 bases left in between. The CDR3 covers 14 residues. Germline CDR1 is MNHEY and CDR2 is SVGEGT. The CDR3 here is CASSPRGNTGELFF. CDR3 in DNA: TGTGCCAGCAGTCCCCGGGGGAACACCGGGGAGCTGTTTTTT.

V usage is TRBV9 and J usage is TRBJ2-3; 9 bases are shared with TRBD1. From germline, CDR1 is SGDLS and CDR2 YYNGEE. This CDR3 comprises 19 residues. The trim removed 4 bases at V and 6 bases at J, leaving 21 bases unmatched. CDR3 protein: CASSSRTGDRDYFSDTQYF. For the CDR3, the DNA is TGTGCCAGCAGCTCCCGGACAGGGGACAGAGATTATTTCTCCGATACGCAGTATTTT.

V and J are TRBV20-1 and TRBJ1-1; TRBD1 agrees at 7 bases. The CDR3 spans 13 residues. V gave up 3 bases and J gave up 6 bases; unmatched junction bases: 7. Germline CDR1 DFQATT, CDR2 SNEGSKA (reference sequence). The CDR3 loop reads CSASYRGDSEAFF. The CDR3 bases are TGCAGTGCTAGTTACAGGGGTGATTCTGAAGCTTTCTTT.

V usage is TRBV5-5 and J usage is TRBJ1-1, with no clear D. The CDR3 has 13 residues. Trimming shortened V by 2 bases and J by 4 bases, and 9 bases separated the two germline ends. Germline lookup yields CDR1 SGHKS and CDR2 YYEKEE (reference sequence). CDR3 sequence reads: CASSFQVLTEAFF. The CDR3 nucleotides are TGTGCCAGCAGCTTCCAGGTCCTCACTGAAGCTTTCTTT.

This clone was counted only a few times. The CDR3 loop reads CASSLGGGGSYEQYF. The CDR3 region has the DNA TGTGCCAGCAGTTTGGGGGGGGGCGGTTCCTACGAGCAGTACTTC. The V gene is TRBV28, the J gene TRBJ2-7; TRBD2 is a possible D gene (7 bases). The CDR3 loop spans 15 amino acids. V lost 3 bases and J lost 1, with 13 bases in between. Germline V gene lookup returns CDR1 MDHEN and CDR2 SYDVKM.

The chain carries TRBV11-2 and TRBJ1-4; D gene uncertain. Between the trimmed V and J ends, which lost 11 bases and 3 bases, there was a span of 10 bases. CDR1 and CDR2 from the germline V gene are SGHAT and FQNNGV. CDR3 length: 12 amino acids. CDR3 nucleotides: TGTGCCGCGGGGAGGGCTAATGAAAAACTGTTTTTT. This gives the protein CAAGRANEKLFF.

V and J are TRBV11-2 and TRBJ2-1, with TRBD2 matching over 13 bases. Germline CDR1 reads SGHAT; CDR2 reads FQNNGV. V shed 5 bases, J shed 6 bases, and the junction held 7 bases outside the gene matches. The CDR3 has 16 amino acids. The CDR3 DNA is TGTGCCAGCAGCCCCCGACTAGCGGGGGGCCTCAATGAGCAGTTCTTC. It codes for CASSPRLAGGLNEQFF.

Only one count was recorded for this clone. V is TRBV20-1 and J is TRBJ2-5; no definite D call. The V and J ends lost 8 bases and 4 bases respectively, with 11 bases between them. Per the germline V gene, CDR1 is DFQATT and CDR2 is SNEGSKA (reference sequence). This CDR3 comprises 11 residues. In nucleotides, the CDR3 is TGCAGTCCCATGAAGGGAGAGACCCAGTACTTC. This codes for CSPMKGETQYF.

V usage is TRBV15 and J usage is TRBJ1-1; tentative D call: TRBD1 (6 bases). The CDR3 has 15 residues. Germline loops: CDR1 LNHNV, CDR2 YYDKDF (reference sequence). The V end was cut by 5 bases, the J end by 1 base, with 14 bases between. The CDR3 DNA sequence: TGTGCCACCAGCGCACAACAGGGTGGGAACACTGAAGCTTTCTTT. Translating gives CATSAQQGGNTEAFF.

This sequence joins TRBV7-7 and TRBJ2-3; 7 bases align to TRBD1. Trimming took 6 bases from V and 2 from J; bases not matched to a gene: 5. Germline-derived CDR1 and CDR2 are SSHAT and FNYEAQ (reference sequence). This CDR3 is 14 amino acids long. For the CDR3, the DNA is TGTGCCAGCAGTCGGGACAGAGACACAGATACGCAGTATTTT. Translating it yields CASSRDRDTDTQYF. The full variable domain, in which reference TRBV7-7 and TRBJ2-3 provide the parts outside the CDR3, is GAGVSQSPRYKVTKRGQDVTLRCDPISSHATLYWYQQALGQGPEFLTYFNYEAQPDKSGLPSDRFSAERPEGSISTLTIQRTEQRDSAMYRCASSRDRDTDTQYFGPGTRLTVL.